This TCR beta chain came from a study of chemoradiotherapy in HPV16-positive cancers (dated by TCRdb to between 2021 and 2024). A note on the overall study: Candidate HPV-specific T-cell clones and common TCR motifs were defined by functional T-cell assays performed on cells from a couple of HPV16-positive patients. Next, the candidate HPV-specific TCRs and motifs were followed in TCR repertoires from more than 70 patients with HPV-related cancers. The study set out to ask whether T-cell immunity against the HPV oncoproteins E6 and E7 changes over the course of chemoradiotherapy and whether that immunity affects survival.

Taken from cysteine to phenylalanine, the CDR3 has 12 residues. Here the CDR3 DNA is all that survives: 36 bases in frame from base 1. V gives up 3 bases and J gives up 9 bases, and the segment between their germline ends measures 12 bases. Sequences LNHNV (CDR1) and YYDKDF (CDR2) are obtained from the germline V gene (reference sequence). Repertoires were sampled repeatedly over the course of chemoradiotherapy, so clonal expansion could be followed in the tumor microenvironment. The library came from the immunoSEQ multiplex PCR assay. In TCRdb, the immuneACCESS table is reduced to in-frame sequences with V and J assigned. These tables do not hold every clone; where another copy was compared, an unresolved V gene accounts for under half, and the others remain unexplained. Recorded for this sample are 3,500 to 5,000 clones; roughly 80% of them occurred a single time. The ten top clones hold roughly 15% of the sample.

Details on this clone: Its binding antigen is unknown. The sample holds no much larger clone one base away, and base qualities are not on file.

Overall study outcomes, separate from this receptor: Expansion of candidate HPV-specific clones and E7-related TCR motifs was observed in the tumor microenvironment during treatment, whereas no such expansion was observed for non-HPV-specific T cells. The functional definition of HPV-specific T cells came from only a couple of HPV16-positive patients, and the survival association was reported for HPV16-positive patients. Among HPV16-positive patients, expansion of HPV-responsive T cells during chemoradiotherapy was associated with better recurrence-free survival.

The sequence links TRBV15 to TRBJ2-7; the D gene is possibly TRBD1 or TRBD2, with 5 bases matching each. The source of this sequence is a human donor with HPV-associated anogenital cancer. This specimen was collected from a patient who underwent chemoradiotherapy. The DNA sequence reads TGTGCCACCAGCAGTCCCCGGGACCTGCAGTACTTC. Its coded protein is CATSSPRDLQYF. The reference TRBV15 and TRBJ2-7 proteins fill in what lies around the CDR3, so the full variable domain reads DAMVIQNPRYQVTQFGKPVTLSCSQTLNHNVMYWYQQKSSQAPKLLFHYYDKDFNNEADTPDNFQSRRPNTSFCFLDIRSPGLGDTAMYLCATSSPRDLQYFGPGTRLTVT.